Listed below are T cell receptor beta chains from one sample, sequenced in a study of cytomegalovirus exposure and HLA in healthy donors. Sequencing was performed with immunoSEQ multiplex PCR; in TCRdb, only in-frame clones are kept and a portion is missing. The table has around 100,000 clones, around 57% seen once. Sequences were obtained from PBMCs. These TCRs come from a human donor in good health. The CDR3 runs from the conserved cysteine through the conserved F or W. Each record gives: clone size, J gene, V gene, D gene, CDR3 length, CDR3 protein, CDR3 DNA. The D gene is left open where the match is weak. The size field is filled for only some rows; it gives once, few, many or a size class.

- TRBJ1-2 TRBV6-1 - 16 CASSGERQGKNYGYTF TGTGCCAGCAGTGGAGAAAGGCAGGGGAAGAACTATGGCTACACCTTC
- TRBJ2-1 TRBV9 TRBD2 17 CASSVGPLAGRGNEQFF TGTGCCAGCAGCGTAGGTCCGCTAGCGGGACGAGGAAATGAGCAGTTCTTC
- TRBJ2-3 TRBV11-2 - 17 CASSAPVEGYSTDTQYF TGTGCCAGCAGCGCACCGGTTGAGGGCTATTCCACAGATACGCAGTATTTT
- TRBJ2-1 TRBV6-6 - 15 CASTPGRAVGNEQFF TGTGCCAGCACTCCCGGGAGAGCCGTCGGTAATGAGCAGTTCTTC
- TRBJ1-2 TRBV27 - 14 CASNPTATHYGYTF TGTGCCAGCAACCCGACAGCTACGCACTATGGCTACACCTTC
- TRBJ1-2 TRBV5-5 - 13 CASSFSSDYGYTF TGTGCCAGCAGCTTTAGCAGCGACTATGGCTACACCTTC
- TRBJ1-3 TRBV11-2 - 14 CASRATTSGNTIYF TGTGCCAGCAGAGCGACCACCTCTGGAAACACCATATATTTT
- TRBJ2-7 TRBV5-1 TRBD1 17 CASSRDGQGFPPYEQYF TGCGCCAGCAGCCGCGACGGACAGGGCTTCCCTCCCTACGAGCAGTACTTC
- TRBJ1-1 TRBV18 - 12 CASSPSGPEAFF TGTGCCAGCTCACCATCAGGCCCTGAAGCTTTCTTT
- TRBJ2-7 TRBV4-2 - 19 CASSQVWLARNSLAYEQYF TGTGCCAGCAGCCAAGTGTGGCTAGCGAGAAACTCCCTGGCCTACGAGCAGTACTTC
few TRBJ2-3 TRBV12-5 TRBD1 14 CASGWGQGTDTQYF TGTGCTAGTGGTTGGGGACAGGGCACAGATACGCAGTATTTT
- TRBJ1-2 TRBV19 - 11 CASSQYYGYTF TGTGCCAGTAGTCAGTACTATGGCTACACCTTC
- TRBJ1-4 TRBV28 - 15 CASSDYRAGGEKLFF TGTGCCAGCAGTGACTACAGGGCAGGAGGTGAAAAACTGTTTTTT
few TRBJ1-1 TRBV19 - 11 CASSMGLEAFF TGTGCCAGTAGTATGGGCTTAGAAGCTTTCTTT
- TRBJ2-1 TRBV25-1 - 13 CASSEWGSSEQFF TGTGCCAGCAGTGAATGGGGCAGCAGTGAGCAGTTCTTC
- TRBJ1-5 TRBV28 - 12 CASSSYNQPQHF TGTGCCAGCAGTTCCTACAATCAGCCCCAGCATTTT
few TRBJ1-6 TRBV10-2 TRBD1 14 CASRQGWTDSPLHF TGCGCCAGCAGACAGGGGTGGACGGATTCACCCCTCCACTTT
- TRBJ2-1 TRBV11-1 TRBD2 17 CASSLGLAGGFNNEQFF TGTGCCAGCAGCCTGGGACTAGCGGGAGGATTTAACAATGAGCAGTTCTTC
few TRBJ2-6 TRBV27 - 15 CASSLPRAGANVLTF TGTGCCAGCAGTTTACCCAGGGCTGGGGCCAACGTCCTGACTTTC
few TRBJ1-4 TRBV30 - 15 CAWSEWGHSAEKLFF TGTGCCTGGAGTGAGTGGGGCCACTCTGCGGAAAAACTGTTTTTT
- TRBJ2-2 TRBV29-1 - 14 CSVGGPTRGGELFF TGCAGCGTTGGGGGCCCAACAAGAGGCGGGGAGCTGTTTTTT
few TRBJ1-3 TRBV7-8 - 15 CASSLYWDKVNTIYF TGTGCCAGCAGCTTGTACTGGGACAAGGTCAACACCATATATTTT
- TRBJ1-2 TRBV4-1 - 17 CASSQGVSIITNYGYTF TGCGCCAGCAGCCAAGGTGTCAGTATTATTACTAACTATGGCTACACCTTC
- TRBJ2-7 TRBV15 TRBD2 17 CATSRDRSSGRGYEQYF TGTGCCACCAGCAGAGATAGATCTAGCGGGAGGGGGTACGAGCAGTACTTC
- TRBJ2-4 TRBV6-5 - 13 CASSYSRGDIQYF TGTGCCAGCAGTTACTCTCGGGGAGACATTCAGTACTTC
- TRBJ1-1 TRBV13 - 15 CASSYYPDRFTEAFF TGTGCCAGCAGCTATTACCCCGACAGGTTTACTGAAGCTTTCTTT
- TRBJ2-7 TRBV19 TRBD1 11 CARDRVYEQYF TGTGCCAGAGACAGGGTCTACGAGCAGTACTTC
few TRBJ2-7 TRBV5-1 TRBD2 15 CASSLYSGSLGEQYF TGCGCCAGCAGCCTGTATAGCGGGAGCTTAGGGGAGCAGTACTTC
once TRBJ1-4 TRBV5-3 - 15 CARSLVWTANEKLFF TGTGCCAGAAGCTTAGTCTGGACAGCTAATGAAAAACTGTTTTTT
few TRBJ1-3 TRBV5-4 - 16 CASSLGVTGSGNTIYF TGTGCCAGCAGCTTGGGGGTCACAGGGAGTGGAAACACCATATATTTT
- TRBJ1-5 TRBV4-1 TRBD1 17 CASSPTYRDRALYPQHF TGCGCCAGCAGCCCGACCTACCGGGACAGGGCCTTGTATCCCCAGCATTTT
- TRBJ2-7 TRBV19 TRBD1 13 CASSGTGPYEQYF TGTGCCAGTAGTGGGACAGGCCCCTACGAGCAGTACTTC
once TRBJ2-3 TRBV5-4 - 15 CASSFQQRRTDTQYF TGTGCCAGCAGCTTCCAGCAGCGGCGCACAGATACGCAGTATTTT
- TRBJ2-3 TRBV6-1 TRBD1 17 CASSEVGTGTYADTQYF TGTGCCAGCAGTGAAGTCGGGACAGGGACTTACGCAGATACGCAGTATTTT
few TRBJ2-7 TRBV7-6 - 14 CASSLAVQGDEQYF TGTGCCAGCAGCTTAGCGGTCCAGGGCGACGAGCAGTACTTC
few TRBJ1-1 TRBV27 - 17 CASSVRGIRPEGTEAFF TGTGCCAGCAGCGTTAGGGGGATAAGACCTGAGGGGACTGAAGCTTTCTTT
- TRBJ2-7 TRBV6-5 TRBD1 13 CASRPGQGYEQYF TGTGCCAGCAGGCCGGGACAGGGGTACGAGCAGTACTTC
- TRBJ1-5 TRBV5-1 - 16 CASSPGLGASNQPQHF TGCGCCAGCAGCCCCGGGCTGGGGGCCAGCAATCAGCCCCAGCATTTT
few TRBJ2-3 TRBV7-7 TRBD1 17 CASSPLGDRAYTDTQYF TGTGCCAGCAGCCCCCTGGGGGACAGGGCCTACACAGATACGCAGTATTTT
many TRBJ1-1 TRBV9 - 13 CASSARQNTEAFF TGTGCCAGCAGCGCCCGACAGAACACTGAAGCTTTCTTT
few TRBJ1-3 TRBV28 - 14 CASSRGAAGNTIYF TGTGCCAGCTCACGGGGGGCCGCTGGAAACACCATATATTTT
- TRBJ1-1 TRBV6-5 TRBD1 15 CASSSTDRGHTEAFF TGTGCCAGCAGTTCGACTGACAGGGGACACACTGAAGCTTTCTTT
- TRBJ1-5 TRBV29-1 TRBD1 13 CSVADRVGQPQHF TGCAGCGTCGCGGACAGGGTAGGACAGCCCCAGCATTTT
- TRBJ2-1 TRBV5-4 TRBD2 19 CASSFPETITSGTYNEQFF TGTGCCAGCAGCTTTCCCGAAACAATAACTAGCGGGACATACAATGAGCAGTTCTTC
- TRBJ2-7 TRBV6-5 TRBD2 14 CASSPLAGFYEQYF TGTGCCAGCAGTCCATTAGCGGGTTTCTACGAGCAGTACTTC
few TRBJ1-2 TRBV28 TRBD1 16 CASSSIRPGQNYGYTF TGTGCCAGCAGTTCAATACGTCCGGGACAGAACTATGGCTACACCTTC
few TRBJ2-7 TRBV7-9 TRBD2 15 CASSVGGGKTYEQYF TGTGCCAGCAGCGTGGGCGGGGGGAAAACCTACGAGCAGTACTTC
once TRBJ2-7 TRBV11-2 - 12 CASSLAGYEQYF TGTGCCAGCAGCTTAGCCGGGTACGAGCAGTACTTC
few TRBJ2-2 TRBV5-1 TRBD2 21 CASSPSRGTSGSPLTAGELFF TGCGCCAGCAGCCCCTCCCGAGGAACTAGCGGGAGCCCCTTAACGGCCGGGGAGCTGTTTTTT
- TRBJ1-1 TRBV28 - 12 CASRAGGTEAFF TGTGCCAGCAGGGCGGGGGGGACTGAAGCTTTCTTT